These 20 T cell receptor beta chains share one sample of origin, sequenced in a study of cytomegalovirus exposure and HLA in healthy donors. This table comes from immunoSEQ multiplex PCR, and its TCRdb copy is limited to in-frame clones, with some not included. The sample contains approximately 150,000 clones, around four fifths of which appear only once. Sequencing used PBMCs. Source of these receptors: a man aged 30 to 39 in good health and CMV-seropositive.

The chain couples TRBV4-1 to TRBJ2-3; 13 bases align to TRBD2. The germline CDR1 and CDR2 sequences are MGHRA and YSYEKL. V trimming: 3 bases; J trimming: 2 bases; junction bases outside the gene matches: 5. This CDR3 is built from 17 residues. The CDR3 DNA is TGCGCCAGCAGCCAGACCGGGACTAGCGGGAACACAGATACGCAGTATTTT. It specifies CASSQTGTSGNTDTQYF.

The CDR3 DNA sequence: TGTGCCAGCAGCCAAGGAGACATCGACGGAGGGAACTATGGCTACACCTTC. This sequence encodes CASSQGDIDGGNYGYTF. The rearrangement joins TRBV4-2 to TRBJ1-2; D is undetermined. Germline V lookup: CDR1 LGHNA, CDR2 YNFKEQ. Trimming took off 1 base at V and 2 bases at J, with 17 bases between the two ends. The CDR3 contains 17 residues.

The CDR3 DNA follows: TGTGCCAGCAGCTTGGCGCAGGGGGTTAACACCGGGGAGCTGTTTTTT. Protein: CASSLAQGVNTGELFF. This sequence joins TRBV5-8 and TRBJ2-2; 7 nucleotides align to TRBD1. The CDR3 sequence is 16 residues long. J lost 2 bases, V lost 0 bases, and 4 bases had no gene match. Germline CDR1 and CDR2: SGHTS and YDEGEE.

The chain recombines TRBV7-9 with TRBJ1-1; D is possibly TRBD1 (5 bases). CDR3 length: 14 residues. With 0 bases removed from V and 2 bases from J, the gap between germline ends came to 7 bases. The V gene's germline CDR1 is SEHNR and CDR2 FQNEAQ (reference sequence). CDR3 residues: CASSLADSNTEAFF. DNA of the CDR3: TGTGCCAGCAGCTTAGCCGACAGTAACACTGAAGCTTTCTTT.

This sequence joins TRBV5-1 and TRBJ2-6; TRBD1 might be the D (5 bases). In germline, CDR1 is SGHRS, CDR2 YFSETQ. The CDR3 spans 16 residues. With 4 bases removed from V and 0 bases from J, the gap between germline ends came to 11 bases. The CDR3 DNA sequence: TGCGCCAGCAGCGGATCAGGGAACTCTGGGGCCAACGTCCTGACTTTC. Its translation: CASSGSGNSGANVLTF. Variable domain in full (rest from reference TRBV5-1 and TRBJ2-6): KAGVTQTPRYLIKTRGQQVTLSCSPISGHRSVSWYQQTPGQGLQFLFEYFSETQRNKGNFPGRFSGRQFSNSRSEMNVSTLELGDSALYLCASSGSGNSGANVLTFGAGSRLTVL.

The chain carries TRBV30 and TRBJ2-7; 12 bases map to TRBD1. The V gene end was trimmed by 1 base and the J gene end by 7 bases; junction bases not matched to a gene: 2. The CDR3 loop spans 13 amino acids. The V gene's germline CDR1 is GTSNPN and CDR2 SVGIG (reference sequence). CDR3 protein: CAWSGDRGHEQYF. As DNA, the CDR3 is TGTGCCTGGAGTGGGGACAGGGGGCATGAGCAGTACTTC.

The chain carries TRBV25-1 and TRBJ2-2, with 10 positions matching TRBD2. Germline V gives CDR1 MGHDK, CDR2 SYGVNS. The V gene end was trimmed by 6 bases and the J gene end by 6 bases; junction bases not matched to a gene: 1. This CDR3 is built from 13 residues. DNA for the CDR3: TGTGCCAGCAGGCTAGCGGGGGCCGGGGAGCTGTTTTTT. Its protein product is CASRLAGAGELFF.

The chain is built from TRBV6-5 and TRBJ2-7, with 12 nucleotides matching TRBD2. J gave up 2 bases and V 0 bases, and 2 bases lay outside the gene matches. From germline, CDR1 is MNHEY and CDR2 SVGAGI. The CDR3 consists of 16 residues. CDR3 protein: CASSYSRLAGAYEQYF. As DNA, the CDR3 is TGTGCCAGCAGTTACTCGAGACTAGCGGGAGCCTACGAGCAGTACTTC.

V gene TRBV7-8 combines with J gene TRBJ2-3; tentatively, D is TRBD2 (6 bases). With 5 bases removed from V and 11 bases from J, the gap between germline ends came to 14 bases. CDR1 and CDR2 (germline): SGHVS, FQNEAQ. The CDR3 has 12 amino acids. As DNA, the CDR3 is TGTGCCAGCAGCCGGCTCCAGGGAGGGCAGTATTTT. It encodes CASSRLQGGQYF.

The sample holds one count of this clone. The genes are TRBV2 and TRBJ2-7; D is ambiguous. Trimming took 3 bases from V and 0 from J, leaving 6 bases between them. This CDR3 is 13 amino acids long. Germline V CDR1 and CDR2: SNHLY, FYNNEI. The DNA of the CDR3 is TGTGCCAGCAGTGATATATACTCCTACGAGCAGTACTTC. It is translated as CASSDIYSYEQYF. The full variable domain, with the rest looked up from reference TRBV2 and TRBJ2-7, is EPEVTQTPSHQVTQMGQEVILRCVPISNHLYFYWYRQILGQKVEFLVSFYNNEISEKSEIFDDQFSVERPDGSNFTLKIRSTKLEDSAMYFCASSDIYSYEQYFGPGTRLTVT.

The gene calls are TRBV6-4 and TRBJ2-2, with 10 bases that match TRBD1. CDR3 length: 14 amino acids. Germline values: CDR1 MRHNA, CDR2 SNTAGT. This CDR3 reads CASGTGDNTGELFF. CDR3 in DNA: TGTGCGTCAGGGACAGGGGATAACACCGGGGAGCTGTTTTTT.

The chain combines TRBV7-6 with TRBJ2-2; 9 nucleotides line up with TRBD2. This CDR3 has 16 amino acids. Germline-derived CDR1 and CDR2 are SGHVS and FNYEAQ. The V and J ends lost 7 bases and 7 bases, in that order; junction bases with no gene match: 13. CDR3 loop: CASTNGERGVNGELFF. As DNA, the CDR3 is TGTGCCAGCACCAATGGGGAGCGGGGGGTGAACGGGGAGCTGTTTTTT.

The chain uses TRBV7-8 and TRBJ2-3; TRBD2 matches 9 bases. The germline gives CDR1 SGHVS, CDR2 FQNEAQ. J gave up 4 bases and V 4 bases, and 6 bases lay outside the gene matches. The CDR3 is made up of 15 amino acids. CDR3 bases: TGTGCCAGCAGCTCTACTAGCGGGTACTCAGATACGCAGTATTTT. This encodes CASSSTSGYSDTQYF.

The rearrangement links TRBV6-4 to TRBJ2-3, with a weak D call TRBD1 (5 bases). This CDR3 contains 14 residues. Germline loops: CDR1 MRHNA, CDR2 SNTAGT. The V and J ends lost 3 bases and 2 bases respectively, with 9 bases between them. CDR3 coding DNA: TGTGCCAGCAGTGAAACAGGACCCACAGATACGCAGTATTTT. Translation: CASSETGPTDTQYF.

The genes are TRBV5-4 and TRBJ2-5; 11 bases line up with TRBD1. Germline CDR1 SGHNT, CDR2 YYREEE (reference sequence). V dropped 3 bases and J dropped 6; count of bases not matched to a gene: 7. The CDR3 spans 15 residues. The CDR3 bases are TGTGCCAGCAGCTCAACGGACAGGGGGCGTCAGACCCAGTACTTC. This translates into CASSSTDRGRQTQYF.

This chain links TRBV7-9 with TRBJ2-7, with 8 bases matching TRBD1. Germline V gene data show CDR1 as SEHNR and CDR2 as FQNEAQ (reference sequence). This CDR3 has 16 residues. J lost 2 bases, V lost 6 bases, and 12 bases had no gene match. The CDR3 nucleotides read TGTGCCAGCAGGCCTCCGGGACAGGACCCCACCTACGAGCAGTACTTC. Its protein is CASRPPGQDPTYEQYF.

This clone was counted between two and nine times. This chain links TRBV5-1 with TRBJ2-2, with D possibly matching TRBD2 (5 bases). The V and J ends lost 2 bases and 1 base respectively, with 15 bases between them. The germline V gene has CDR1 SGHRS and CDR2 YFSETQ. The CDR3 sequence is 17 residues long. CDR3 sequence: CASSFTTGTVNTGELFF. The CDR3, as DNA: TGCGCCAGCAGCTTCACGACGGGAACCGTGAACACCGGGGAGCTGTTTTTT. The full variable domain, in which reference TRBV5-1 and TRBJ2-2 provide the parts outside the CDR3, is KAGVTQTPRYLIKTRGQQVTLSCSPISGHRSVSWYQQTPGQGLQFLFEYFSETQRNKGNFPGRFSGRQFSNSRSEMNVSTLELGDSALYLCASSFTTGTVNTGELFFGEGSRLTVL.

This sequence joins TRBV25-1 and TRBJ1-2; 11 bases are a match to TRBD1. Germline V gene sequence: CDR1 MGHDK, CDR2 SYGVNS. The CDR3 spans 18 residues. After removal of 2 bases from V and 6 bases from J, the junction contained 14 bases not matched to a gene. CDR3 sequence reads: CASSEPRLGQGDGNGYTF. For the CDR3, the DNA is TGTGCCAGCAGTGAACCCCGACTGGGACAGGGGGACGGTAATGGCTACACCTTC.

This chain connects TRBV5-4 to TRBJ2-3, with D possibly being TRBD2 (7 bases). Germline CDR1 reads SGHNT; CDR2 reads YYREEE (reference sequence). The CDR3 covers 16 residues. V was clipped by 2 bases and J by 2 bases, with 15 bases between them. The CDR3 loop reads CASSFYLAGATDTQYF. The CDR3 nucleotides read TGTGCCAGCAGCTTCTACCTGGCGGGGGCCACAGATACGCAGTATTTT.

In this sample, this clone turned up once. CDR3 in DNA: TGTGCCAGCAGTCTGAGTGGCGGGGCACAAGAGACCCAGTACTTC. Translating it yields CASSLSGGAQETQYF. The rearrangement joins TRBV6-5 to TRBJ2-5, with D maybe TRBD2 (6 bases). V lost 5 bases, J lost 2 bases, and 15 bases lay in between. The CDR3 spans 15 residues. The germline CDR1 and CDR2 sequences are MNHEY and SVGAGI.